This TCR beta chain was obtained from a study of cytomegalovirus exposure and HLA in healthy donors. Study-wide points: One cluster of highly shared sequence variants probably arose as a sequencing artifact. Reportedly, diagnosis of cytomegalovirus status by the classifier showed high specificity and sensitivity.

This clone was detected once. Its antigen remains unknown. Germline V gene lookup returns CDR1 WNHNN and CDR2 SYGVQD (reference sequence). The CDR3 sequence is 18 residues long. V trimming: 4 bases; J trimming: 0 bases; junction bases outside the gene matches: 11. Primers: 60 Vbeta forward and 13 Jbeta reverse. Assay used: immunoSEQ multiplex PCR; TCRdb lists only in-frame clones, some missing. The sample includes about 140,000 clones, roughly 76% of them seen just once. This receptor was identified in a man aged 18 to 30 in good health and CMV-seronegative. This chain connects TRBV10-1 to TRBJ2-7; TRBD2 matches 11 bases. Sequencing was performed on PBMCs. The chain's CDR3 is CASSGPSGRSESSYEQYF. CDR3 bases: TGCGCCAGCAGTGGGCCTAGCGGGAGGTCCGAGAGCTCCTACGAGCAGTACTTC.